This is a list of T cell receptor beta chains from one sample in a study of blood T cell repertoires in COVID-19. TCRdb's table, derived via immunoSEQ multiplex PCR, lists solely in-frame clones and lacks some. This sample has 250,000 or so clones, with around 86% found just once. Material for sequencing was peripheral blood. These receptor sequences come from an elderly man with acute or convalescent COVID-19. Each CDR3 is given with its conserved first and last residue. A D gene is named only where the DNA matches it firmly. Part of the rows lack a size; the others show once, few, many or a class for expanded clones.

D: TRBD2; size: -; V: TRBV6-5; J: TRBJ2-1; DNA: TGTGCCAGCCGGCGGGGGGGGAACTCCTACAATGAGCAGTTCTTC; CDR3: CASRRGGNSYNEQFF
D: TRBD1; size: once; V: TRBV28; J: TRBJ1-5; DNA: TGTGCCAGCATTCCGTGGGGACAGGGGGCTTATAGCAATCAGCCCCAGCATTTT; CDR3: CASIPWGQGAYSNQPQHF
D: -; size: few; V: TRBV19; J: TRBJ1-1; DNA: TGTGCCAGTAGTATGGGTCGGGTCACTGAAGCTTTCTTT; CDR3: CASSMGRVTEAFF
D: TRBD1; size: -; V: TRBV18; J: TRBJ1-4; DNA: TGTGCCAGCTCATCGGACAGGGCCCCTAATGAAAAACTGTTTTTT; CDR3: CASSSDRAPNEKLFF
D: -; size: -; V: TRBV2; J: TRBJ2-5; DNA: TGTGCCAGCAGTACCACTCGGGTAATCCAAGAGACCCAGTACTTC; CDR3: CASSTTRVIQETQYF
D: TRBD1; size: -; V: TRBV2; J: TRBJ1-2; DNA: TGTGCCAGCAGTGCAGACCCCTCGGGACAGGGAAACTATGGCTACACCTTC; CDR3: CASSADPSGQGNYGYTF
D: TRBD1; size: -; V: TRBV5-1; J: TRBJ1-2; DNA: TGCGCCAGCAGCTTTGGGGACAGGGGGTTTATCGGCAACTATGGCTACACCTTC; CDR3: CASSFGDRGFIGNYGYTF
D: TRBD1; size: -; V: TRBV6-6; J: TRBJ2-1; DNA: TGTGCCATTTATACAGGGGGCGAGAACAATGAGCAGTTCTTC; CDR3: CAIYTGGENNEQFF
D: -; size: -; V: TRBV7-2; J: TRBJ2-2; DNA: TGTGTCAGCAGCTGGGGACTGGGCACGGAGCTGTTTTTT; CDR3: CVSSWGLGTELFF
D: TRBD2; size: -; V: TRBV20-1; J: TRBJ2-1; DNA: TGCAGTGCTAGTGCTAGCGGAAGCGAGCAGTTCTTC; CDR3: CSASASGSEQFF
D: -; size: -; V: TRBV18; J: TRBJ2-5; DNA: TGTGCCAGCTCAACCCGCCGGGGGACGGTGGGGGAGACCCAGTACTTC; CDR3: CASSTRRGTVGETQYF
D: -; size: -; V: TRBV3-1/TRBV3-2; J: TRBJ1-1; DNA: TGTGCCAGCACCCGAGACCCAAGGGGAGAAGCTTTCTTT; CDR3: CASTRDPRGEAFF
D: -; size: few; V: TRBV28; J: TRBJ1-3; DNA: TGTGCCAGCAGTTTCCCAGGCCTTATCTCTGGAAACACCATATATTTT; CDR3: CASSFPGLISGNTIYF
D: -; size: -; V: TRBV7-9; J: TRBJ2-7; DNA: TGTGCCAGCAGCTTAGGGACAACCTTCTACGAGCAGTACTTC; CDR3: CASSLGTTFYEQYF
D: -; size: -; V: TRBV4-1; J: TRBJ1-4; DNA: TGCGCCAGCTTCGGATGGGGCCAGGACGAAAAACTGTTTTTT; CDR3: CASFGWGQDEKLFF
D: TRBD1; size: few; V: TRBV27; J: TRBJ1-2; DNA: TGTGCCAGCAGTTTCTGGCAGGGGGCGGTCTTCTCTGGCTACACCTTC; CDR3: CASSFWQGAVFSGYTF
D: -; size: few; V: TRBV12-3/TRBV12-4; J: TRBJ1-5; DNA: TGTGCCAGCAGTTCTCAGGGAAGGGGGCCCCAGCATTTT; CDR3: CASSSQGRGPQHF
D: TRBD1; size: -; V: TRBV28; J: TRBJ2-7; DNA: TGTGCCAGCCCGACAGGGATGCTCTACGAGCAGTACTTC; CDR3: CASPTGMLYEQYF
D: -; size: -; V: TRBV6-5; J: TRBJ2-1; DNA: TGTGCCAGCAGTCTGTCAGGGTCCTACAATGAGCAGTTCTTC; CDR3: CASSLSGSYNEQFF
D: TRBD2; size: once; V: TRBV20-1; J: TRBJ2-2; DNA: TGCAGTGCTAGTACCCTAGCGGGGCCCGGGGAGCTGTTTTTT; CDR3: CSASTLAGPGELFF
D: TRBD1; size: -; V: TRBV7-8; J: TRBJ1-5; DNA: TGTGCCAGCAGCTTTGGAGGGGGCAGGGTCTATCAGCCCCAGCATTTT; CDR3: CASSFGGGRVYQPQHF
D: TRBD2; size: -; V: TRBV29-1; J: TRBJ2-7; DNA: TGCAGCGTTGAAGGGCGGGGGTCCTACGAGCAGTACTTC; CDR3: CSVEGRGSYEQYF
D: TRBD1; size: -; V: TRBV15; J: TRBJ1-1; DNA: TGTGCCACCAGCAGAGATGTCGGACAGGGGAACACTGAAGCTTTCTTT; CDR3: CATSRDVGQGNTEAFF
D: -; size: -; V: TRBV7-9; J: TRBJ1-2; DNA: TGTGCCAGCAGCTTATTCCGGGATCGGGACTATGGCTACACCTTC; CDR3: CASSLFRDRDYGYTF
D: -; size: -; V: TRBV19; J: TRBJ1-1; DNA: TGTGCCAGTAGTGGTGAGGGCTCCAGAGCTGAAGCTTTCTTT; CDR3: CASSGEGSRAEAFF
D: TRBD1; size: -; V: TRBV14; J: TRBJ1-2; DNA: TGTGCCAGCAGCCAACTACAGGGGGGAACAACCAGTAGTGGCTACACCTTC; CDR3: CASSQLQGGTTSSGYTF
D: -; size: -; V: TRBV4-3; J: TRBJ1-1; DNA: TGCGCCAGCAGCCAAACAGGTCTGACCCTTATGAACACTGAAGCTTTCTTT; CDR3: CASSQTGLTLMNTEAFF
D: -; size: -; V: TRBV2; J: TRBJ1-1; DNA: TGTGCCAGCAGTCTCACAGGTCTCGGGAACACTGAAGCTTTCTTT; CDR3: CASSLTGLGNTEAFF
D: -; size: -; V: TRBV6-5; J: TRBJ2-7; DNA: TGTGCCAGCAGCCCGGACATCTCCTACGAGCAGTACTTC; CDR3: CASSPDISYEQYF
D: -; size: -; V: TRBV28; J: TRBJ1-1; DNA: TGTGCCAGCACCCCTTCGGGAGGGGCTGGCACTGAAGCTTTCTTT; CDR3: CASTPSGGAGTEAFF
D: TRBD1; size: -; V: TRBV5-1; J: TRBJ2-7; DNA: TGCGCCAGCAGCCGACAGGGGGACTACGAGCAGTACTTC; CDR3: CASSRQGDYEQYF
D: -; size: -; V: TRBV5-5; J: TRBJ1-5; DNA: TGTGCCAGCAGCTTGGAGTTTTTTGTACAGGGAACGCCTAGCAATCAGCCCCAGCATTTT; CDR3: CASSLEFFVQGTPSNQPQHF
D: -; size: -; V: TRBV29-1; J: TRBJ1-1; DNA: TGCAGCGTTGAACCCGCGGCCATGGCTTTCTTT; CDR3: CSVEPAAMAFF
D: TRBD1; size: -; V: TRBV6-5; J: TRBJ1-2; DNA: TGTGCCAGCAGTTACTCCGGGGAACAGGGGATCTACACCTTC; CDR3: CASSYSGEQGIYTF
D: TRBD2; size: -; V: TRBV15; J: TRBJ2-7; DNA: TGTGCCACCAGGGCGAGCGGGAGGACTTACGAGCAGTACTTC; CDR3: CATRASGRTYEQYF
D: -; size: -; V: TRBV19; J: TRBJ2-3; DNA: TGTGCCAGTAGTACCCCGAGGGGGGGGGATACGCAGTATTTT; CDR3: CASSTPRGGDTQYF
D: TRBD1; size: -; V: TRBV28; J: TRBJ2-1; DNA: TGTGCCAGCATCGAAGCAGGGGGAGCGTCCTACAATGAGCAGTTCTTC; CDR3: CASIEAGGASYNEQFF
D: -; size: -; V: TRBV9; J: TRBJ2-1; DNA: TGTGCCAGCAGCGTAGCTACAGGACCCAATGAGCAGTTCTTC; CDR3: CASSVATGPNEQFF
D: TRBD1; size: -; V: TRBV5-1; J: TRBJ2-1; DNA: TGCGCCAGCAGCTTTCAGGACAGGACCTACAATGAGCAGTTCTTC; CDR3: CASSFQDRTYNEQFF